The clone carrying this TCR beta chain was recorded only once. CDR3 length equals 15 residues. Germline V gives CDR1 LGHNT, CDR2 FRNRAP. Trimming shortened V by 6 bases and J by 0 bases, and 14 bases separated the two germline ends. This entry belongs to a study of blood T cells in healthy people across ages. Sample-barcoded 5' priming and a J-beta primer mix drove a second PCR of roughly 6 to 12 cycles. TCRdb analysed the 5' RACE reads with MiXCR anew, one entry per CDR3 protein. Of about 800,000 distinct CDR3 sequences in the sample, more than 20% were seen once. A further study also used this sample, focusing on T cells of mothers and their children.

The chain uses TRBV12-5 and TRBJ2-5, with a possible D match to TRBD1 (6 bases). The TCR was taken from a boy aged 5-17 years in good health. Specimen: blood. The CDR3 sequence: CASGGDRTYQETQYF. The CDR3 DNA reads TGTGCTAGTGGGGGTGACAGGACGTACCAAGAGACCCAGTACTTC. The whole variable domain, filled in from reference TRBV12-5 and TRBJ2-5, reads DARVTQTPRHKVTEMGQEVTMRCQPILGHNTVFWYRQTMMQGLELLAYFRNRAPLDDSGMPKDRFSAEMPDATLATLKIQPSEPRDSAVYFCASGGDRTYQETQYFGPGTRLLVL.